This T cell receptor beta chain was retrieved from a study of identical twins. Study results and limitations: Insertions ran lower in abundant cord blood beta clonotypes, though not in memory repertoires.

This clonotype was seen a few times. Its antigen remains unknown. TCRdb fed the 5' RACE reads into MiXCR, producing one record per CDR3 protein. The sample holds 550,000 to 700,000 distinct CDR3 sequences, 21% seen once. Germline lookup yields CDR1 SGDLS and CDR2 YYNGEE. Trimming cost V 7 bases and J 7 bases, with 9 bases left between them. There are 11 residues in the CDR3. These same records also appear under a second study, on T cells expressing NK-cell markers. This second report adds: The study found these clonotypes also leading the CD3+CD56-NKG2C+ fraction in a few donors.

The source is a woman under 30 in good health. The genes are TRBV9 and TRBJ2-1, with D perhaps TRBD1 or TRBD2 (5 bases each). Material for sequencing was PBMCs. CDR3 DNA sequence: TGTGCCAGCGGGACCTTTAATGAGCAGTTCTTC. It yields the protein CASGTFNEQFF.